Listed below are T cell receptor beta chains from one sample, sequenced in a study of shared clonotypes between healthy human individuals. Clones were sequenced by immunoSEQ multiplex PCR, and TCRdb holds only the in-frame ones, with some missing. The sample lists hundreds of thousands of clones, approximately 79% occurring once. Sequenced input: memory CD4+ T cells sorted from blood. These receptors came from a woman in her 30s in good health. Each CDR3 is given with its conserved first and last residue. A D gene is named only where the DNA matches it firmly. Only some rows state a clone size, as once, few, many or a class for expanded clones.

cdr3_nt	cdr3_aa	d_call	v_call	clone_size	j_call
TGCAGCGTTGAAGAAGGGGGGTACGAGCAGTACTTC	CSVEEGGYEQYF	NA	TRBV29-1	few	TRBJ2-7
TGTGCCAGCGGGACAGTAGATCAGCCCCAGCATTTT	CASGTVDQPQHF	TRBD1	TRBV28	NA	TRBJ1-5
TGTGCCAGCTCACCAACAGGGGGCGAAAAACTGTTTTTT	CASSPTGGEKLFF	TRBD1	TRBV18	NA	TRBJ1-4
TGTGCCAGCACGAAAAACATTCAGTACTTC	CASTKNIQYF	NA	TRBV2	NA	TRBJ2-4
TGCAGCGTTGAAGACTCTGGTAGTAGGGGGAGGTACGAGCAGTACTTC	CSVEDSGSRGRYEQYF	NA	TRBV29-1	few	TRBJ2-7
TGTGCCAGTGCCAGACAGGGGGCGAGGTGGTCGTCTCGAGAGACCCAGTACTTC	CASARQGARWSSRETQYF	TRBD1	TRBV19	few	TRBJ2-5
TGTGCCAGCAGTGCGCAAGGCTACGAGCAGTACTTC	CASSAQGYEQYF	NA	TRBV6-5	NA	TRBJ2-7
TGTGCCAGCAGCTTGCGGGCCGCAGATACGCAGTATTTT	CASSLRAADTQYF	NA	TRBV5-4	NA	TRBJ2-3
TGCGCCAGCAGCCCGGGACAGCGGGAGCCGACAGATACGCAGTATTTT	CASSPGQREPTDTQYF	NA	TRBV5-1	many	TRBJ2-3
TGTGCCAGCAGCCGGACGGTTTTGAACACTGAAGCTTTCTTT	CASSRTVLNTEAFF	NA	TRBV7-2	NA	TRBJ1-1
TGTGCCAGCAGCCTCGGGGGGAACACCGGGGAGCTGTTTTTT	CASSLGGNTGELFF	NA	TRBV6-1	few	TRBJ2-2
TGTGCCAGCAGCCAGACTAGCGGGAGCCATTCAGGGGAGACCCAGTACTTC	CASSQTSGSHSGETQYF	TRBD2	TRBV14	NA	TRBJ2-5
TGTGCCAGCAGTTTTCAGGGAGGGATTAATCAGCCCCAGCATTTT	CASSFQGGINQPQHF	NA	TRBV2	NA	TRBJ1-5
TGTGCCAGCAGTGGACTAGCGGGAGACTCTGGGGCCAACGTCCTGACTTTC	CASSGLAGDSGANVLTF	TRBD2	TRBV2	NA	TRBJ2-6
TGCAGCGTTGAAGGGACCACAGATACGCAGTATTTT	CSVEGTTDTQYF	NA	TRBV29-1	NA	TRBJ2-3